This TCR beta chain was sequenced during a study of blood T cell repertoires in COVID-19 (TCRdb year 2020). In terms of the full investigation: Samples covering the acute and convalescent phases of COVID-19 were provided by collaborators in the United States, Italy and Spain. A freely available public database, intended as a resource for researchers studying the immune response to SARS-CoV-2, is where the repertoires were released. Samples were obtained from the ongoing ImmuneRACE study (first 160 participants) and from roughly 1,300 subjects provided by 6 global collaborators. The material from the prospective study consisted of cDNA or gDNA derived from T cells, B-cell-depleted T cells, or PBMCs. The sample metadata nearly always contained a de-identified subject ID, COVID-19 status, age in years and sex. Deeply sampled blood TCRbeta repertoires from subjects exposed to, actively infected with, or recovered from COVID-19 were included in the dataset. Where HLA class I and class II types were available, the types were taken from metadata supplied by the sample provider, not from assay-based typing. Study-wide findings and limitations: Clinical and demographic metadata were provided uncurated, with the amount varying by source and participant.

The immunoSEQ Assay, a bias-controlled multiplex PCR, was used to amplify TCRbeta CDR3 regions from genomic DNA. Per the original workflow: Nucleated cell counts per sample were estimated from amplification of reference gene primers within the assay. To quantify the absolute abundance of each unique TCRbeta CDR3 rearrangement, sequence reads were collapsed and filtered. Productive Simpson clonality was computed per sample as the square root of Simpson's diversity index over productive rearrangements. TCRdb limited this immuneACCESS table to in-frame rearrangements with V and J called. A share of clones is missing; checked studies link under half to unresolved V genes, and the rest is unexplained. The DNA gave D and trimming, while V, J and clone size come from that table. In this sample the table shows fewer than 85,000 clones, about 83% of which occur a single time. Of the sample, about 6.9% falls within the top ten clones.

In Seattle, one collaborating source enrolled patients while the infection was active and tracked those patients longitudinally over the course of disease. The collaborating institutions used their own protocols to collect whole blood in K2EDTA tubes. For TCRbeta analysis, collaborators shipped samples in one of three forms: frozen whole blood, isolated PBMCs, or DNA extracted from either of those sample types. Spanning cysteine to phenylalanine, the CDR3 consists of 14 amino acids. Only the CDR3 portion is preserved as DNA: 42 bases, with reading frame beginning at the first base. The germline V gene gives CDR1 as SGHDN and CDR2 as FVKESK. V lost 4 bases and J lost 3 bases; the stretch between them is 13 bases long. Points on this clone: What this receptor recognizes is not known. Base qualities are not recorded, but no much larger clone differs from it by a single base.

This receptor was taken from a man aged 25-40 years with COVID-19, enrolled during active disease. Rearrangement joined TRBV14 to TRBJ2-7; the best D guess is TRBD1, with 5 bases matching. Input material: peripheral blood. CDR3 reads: CASSLAGSFYEQYF. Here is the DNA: TGTGCCAGCAGCCTGGCAGGGTCCTTCTACGAGCAGTACTTC.